This T cell receptor beta chain was retrieved from a study of T cells after yellow fever vaccination. It was through 5'RACE template switching that TCR cDNA was made, with a universal primer site and UMIs added. In TCRdb, the 5' RACE reads were re-called with MiXCR into one record per CDR3 protein. Counted here are about 360,000 distinct CDR3 sequences, under 7.5% occurring once; the ten biggest clones make up approximately 16%. Germline CDR1 and CDR2: DFQATT and SNEGSKA (reference sequence). The germline V and J ends were trimmed by 0 bases and 6 bases, with 9 bases remaining between them. The CDR3 consists of 13 residues. Study outcomes and limitations: Bulk-population clonotypes that are abundant could appear as contaminants in FACS-sorted repertoires.

Turning to this clonotype: Its specificity is unknown.

The sequence came from a man younger than 45 who received the YFV17D yellow fever vaccine. The sequences come from PBMCs, collected 5 days after the yellow fever booster vaccination. The chain couples TRBV20-1 to TRBJ2-1, with D maybe TRBD2 (5 bases). DNA for the CDR3: TGCAGTGCTAGAGATCGGCGGGTCAATGAGCAGTTCTTC. Translating gives CSARDRRVNEQFF.